Reported below is one T cell receptor (beta chain). Antigen unknown. TCRdb's copy holds only in-frame clones and misses some; the assay was immunoSEQ multiplex PCR. There are roughly 590,000 clones in the sample; just under 97% occur only once, and less than 0.13% lies in the top ten. Germline assignment: CDR1 LNHNV and CDR2 YYDKDF (reference sequence). Unmatched junction bases numbered 6, after V lost 5 bases and J lost 3 bases. The CDR3 length is 16 residues. The data were obtained in a study of shared clonotypes between healthy human individuals. Study observations and caveats: Only blood was sampled, and tissue TCR repertoires likely differ from blood ones.

CD8 cells regarded as naive lacked CD45RO, were positively chosen for CCR7, and omitted terminally differentiated effector memory CD45RA+ cells. Recent acute infections and vaccinations were absent in the healthy HIV-negative adult donors. The source of this sequence is a woman between 25 and 40 years old in good health. Sequencing used naive CD8+ T cells sorted from blood. This rearrangement joins TRBV15 to TRBJ2-7; 14 bases fit TRBD2. In nucleotides, the CDR3 is TGTGCCACCAGCTACGGGACTAGCGGGAGCTTCTACGAGCAGTACTTC. It yields the protein CATSYGTSGSFYEQYF.